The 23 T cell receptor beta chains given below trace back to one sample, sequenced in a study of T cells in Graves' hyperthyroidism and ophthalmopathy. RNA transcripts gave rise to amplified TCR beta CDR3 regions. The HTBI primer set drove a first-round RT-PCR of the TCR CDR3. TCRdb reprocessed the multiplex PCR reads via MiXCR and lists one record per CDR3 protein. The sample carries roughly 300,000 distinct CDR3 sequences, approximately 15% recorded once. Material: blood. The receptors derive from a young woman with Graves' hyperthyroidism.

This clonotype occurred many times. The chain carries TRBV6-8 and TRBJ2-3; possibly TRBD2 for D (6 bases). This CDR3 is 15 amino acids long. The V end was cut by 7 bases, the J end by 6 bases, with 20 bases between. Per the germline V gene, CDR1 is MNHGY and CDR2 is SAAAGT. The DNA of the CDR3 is TGTGCCAGCACCAAATCCGGGACTCCCGATGATACGCAGTATTTT. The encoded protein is CASTKSGTPDDTQYF.

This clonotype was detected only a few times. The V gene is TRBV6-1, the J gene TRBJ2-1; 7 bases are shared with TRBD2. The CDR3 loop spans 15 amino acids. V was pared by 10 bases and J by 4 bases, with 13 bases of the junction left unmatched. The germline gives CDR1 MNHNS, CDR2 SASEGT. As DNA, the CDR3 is TGTGCCACACGCCTACCGGGACTAACTTACAATGAGCAGTTCTTC. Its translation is CATRLPGLTYNEQFF.

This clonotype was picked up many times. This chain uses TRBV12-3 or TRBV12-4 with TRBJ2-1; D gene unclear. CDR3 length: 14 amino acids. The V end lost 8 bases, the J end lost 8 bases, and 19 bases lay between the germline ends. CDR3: CASSPQASRYEQFF. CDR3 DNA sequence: TGTGCCAGCTCCCCTCAGGCTAGTAGGTATGAGCAGTTCTTC.

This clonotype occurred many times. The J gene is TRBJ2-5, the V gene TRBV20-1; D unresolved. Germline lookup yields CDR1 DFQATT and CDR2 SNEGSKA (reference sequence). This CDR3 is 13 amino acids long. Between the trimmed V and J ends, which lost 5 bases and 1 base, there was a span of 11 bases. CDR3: CSAPNPPQETQYF. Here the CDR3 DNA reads TGCAGTGCTCCCAACCCCCCCCAAGAGACCCAGTACTTC.

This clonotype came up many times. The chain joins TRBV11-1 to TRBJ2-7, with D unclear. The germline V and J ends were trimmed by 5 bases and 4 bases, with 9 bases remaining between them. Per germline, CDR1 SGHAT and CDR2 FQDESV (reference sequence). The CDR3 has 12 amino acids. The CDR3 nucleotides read TGTGCCAGCAGCCCGGACCCTTACGAGCAGTACTTC. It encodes CASSPDPYEQYF.

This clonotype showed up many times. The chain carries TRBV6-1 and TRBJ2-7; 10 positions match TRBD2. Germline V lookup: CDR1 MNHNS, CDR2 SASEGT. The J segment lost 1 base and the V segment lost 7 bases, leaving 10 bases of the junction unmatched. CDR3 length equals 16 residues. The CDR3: CASNGGSGRVSYEQYF. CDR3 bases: TGTGCCAGCAATGGGGGGAGCGGGAGGGTTTCCTACGAGCAGTACTTC.

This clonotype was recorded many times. The CDR3 sequence: CASSEGGDEQFF. For the CDR3, the DNA is TGTGCCAGCAGTGAAGGCGGAGATGAGCAGTTCTTC. The J gene is TRBJ2-1, the V gene TRBV2; D uncertain. Germline lookup yields CDR1 SNHLY and CDR2 FYNNEI. Trimming removed 1 base at V and 8 bases at J, with 6 bases between. The CDR3 runs to 12 residues.

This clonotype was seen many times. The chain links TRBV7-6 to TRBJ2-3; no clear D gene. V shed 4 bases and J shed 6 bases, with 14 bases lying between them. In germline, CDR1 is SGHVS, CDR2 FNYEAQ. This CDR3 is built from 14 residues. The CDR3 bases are TGTGCCAGCAGCTCCCCGCGTACCGGGGATACGCAGTATTTT. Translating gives CASSSPRTGDTQYF.

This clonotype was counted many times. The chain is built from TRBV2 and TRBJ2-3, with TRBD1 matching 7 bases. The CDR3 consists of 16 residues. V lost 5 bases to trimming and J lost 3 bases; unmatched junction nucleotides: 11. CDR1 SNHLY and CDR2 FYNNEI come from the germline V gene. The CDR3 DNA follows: TGTGCCAGCAGTTCGACAGGGACCGATCATACAGATACGCAGTATTTT. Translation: CASSSTGTDHTDTQYF.

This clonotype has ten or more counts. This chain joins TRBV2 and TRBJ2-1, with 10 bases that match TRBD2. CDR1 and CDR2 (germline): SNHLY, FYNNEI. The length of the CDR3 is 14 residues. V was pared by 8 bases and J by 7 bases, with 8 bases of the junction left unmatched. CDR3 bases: TGTGCCAGCTATTCCCGGACTAGCGGAAATGAGCAGTTCTTC. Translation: CASYSRTSGNEQFF.

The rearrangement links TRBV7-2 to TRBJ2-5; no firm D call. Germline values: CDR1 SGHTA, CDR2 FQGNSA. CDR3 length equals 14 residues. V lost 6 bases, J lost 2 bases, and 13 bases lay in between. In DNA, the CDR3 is TGTGCCAGCAGGAAGGGTCCCAGTCAAGAGACCCAGTACTTC. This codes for CASRKGPSQETQYF.

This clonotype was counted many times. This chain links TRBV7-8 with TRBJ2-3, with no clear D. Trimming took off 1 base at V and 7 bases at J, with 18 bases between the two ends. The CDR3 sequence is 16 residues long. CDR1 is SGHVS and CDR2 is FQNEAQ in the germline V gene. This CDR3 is CASSLELVYPRYTQYF. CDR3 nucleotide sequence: TGTGCCAGCAGCTTAGAGCTAGTTTATCCCCGTTATACGCAGTATTTT.

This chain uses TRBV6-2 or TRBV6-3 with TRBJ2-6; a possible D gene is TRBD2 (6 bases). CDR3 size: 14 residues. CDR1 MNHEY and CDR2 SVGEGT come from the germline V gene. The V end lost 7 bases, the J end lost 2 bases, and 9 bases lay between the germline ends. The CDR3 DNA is TGTGCCAGCAATACGGGAGCTGGGGCCAACGTCCTGACTTTC. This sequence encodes CASNTGAGANVLTF.

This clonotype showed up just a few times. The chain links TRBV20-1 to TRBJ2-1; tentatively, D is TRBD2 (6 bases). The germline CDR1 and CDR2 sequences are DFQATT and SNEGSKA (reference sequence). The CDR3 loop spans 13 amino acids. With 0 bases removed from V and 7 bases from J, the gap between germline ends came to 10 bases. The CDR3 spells CSARDLRENEQFF. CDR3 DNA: TGCAGTGCTAGAGATCTCCGGGAGAATGAGCAGTTCTTC.

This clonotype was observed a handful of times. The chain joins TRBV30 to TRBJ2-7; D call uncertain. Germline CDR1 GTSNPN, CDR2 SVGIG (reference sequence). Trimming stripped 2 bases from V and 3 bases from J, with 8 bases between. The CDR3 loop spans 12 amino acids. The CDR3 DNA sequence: TGTGCCTGGAGTTCGTATGACTACGAGCAGTACTTC. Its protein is CAWSSYDYEQYF.

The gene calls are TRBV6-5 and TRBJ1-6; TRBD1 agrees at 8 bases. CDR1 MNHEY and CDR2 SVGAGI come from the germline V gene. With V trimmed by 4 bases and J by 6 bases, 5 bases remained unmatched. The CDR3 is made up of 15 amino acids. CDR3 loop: CASSFSGGSNSPLHF. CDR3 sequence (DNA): TGTGCCAGCAGTTTCTCAGGGGGCAGTAATTCACCCCTCCACTTT.

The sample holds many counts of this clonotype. The CDR3 DNA follows: TGTGCCATCAGACCCGACAGGGGGTACTATGGCTACACCTTC. Residues: CAIRPDRGYYGYTF. The V and J genes are TRBV10-3 and TRBJ1-2; 9 nucleotides match TRBD1. CDR1 ENHRY and CDR2 SYGVKD come from the germline V gene. The junction had 5 bases not matched to a gene; V was cut back by 6 bases and J by 3 bases. The CDR3 is 14 amino acids.

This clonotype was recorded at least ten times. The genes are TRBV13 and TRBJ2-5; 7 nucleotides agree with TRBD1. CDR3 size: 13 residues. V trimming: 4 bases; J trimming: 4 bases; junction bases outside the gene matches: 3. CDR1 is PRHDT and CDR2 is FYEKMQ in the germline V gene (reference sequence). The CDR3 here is CASSSGQPETQYF. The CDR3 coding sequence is TGTGCCAGCAGCTCGGGACAGCCAGAGACCCAGTACTTC.

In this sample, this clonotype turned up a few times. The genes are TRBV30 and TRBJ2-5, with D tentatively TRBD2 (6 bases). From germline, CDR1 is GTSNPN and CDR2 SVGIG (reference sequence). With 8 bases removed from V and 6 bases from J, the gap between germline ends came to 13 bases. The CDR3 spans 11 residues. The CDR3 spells CARGLGKTQYF. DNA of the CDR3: TGTGCCCGGGGACTGGGAAAGACCCAGTACTTC.

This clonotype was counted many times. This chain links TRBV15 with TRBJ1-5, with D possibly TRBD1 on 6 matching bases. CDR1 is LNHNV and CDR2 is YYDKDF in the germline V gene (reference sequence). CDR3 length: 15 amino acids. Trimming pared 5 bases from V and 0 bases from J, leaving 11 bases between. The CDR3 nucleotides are TGTGCCACCAGCGGTGGACAGTATAGCAATCAGCCCCAGCATTTT. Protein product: CATSGGQYSNQPQHF.

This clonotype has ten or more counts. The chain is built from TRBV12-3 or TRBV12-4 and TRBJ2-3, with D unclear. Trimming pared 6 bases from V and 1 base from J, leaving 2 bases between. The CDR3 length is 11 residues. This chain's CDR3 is CASRRTDTQYF. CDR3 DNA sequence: TGTGCCAGCAGACGCACAGATACGCAGTATTTT.

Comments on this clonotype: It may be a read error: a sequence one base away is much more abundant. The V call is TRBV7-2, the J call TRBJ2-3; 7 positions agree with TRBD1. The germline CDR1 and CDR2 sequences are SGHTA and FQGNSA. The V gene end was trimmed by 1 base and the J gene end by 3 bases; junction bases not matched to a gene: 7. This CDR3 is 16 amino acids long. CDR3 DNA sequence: TGTGCCAGCAGCTTAGGCGTCACAGGGGTGACAGATACGCAGTATTTT. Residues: CASSLGVTGVTDTQYF.

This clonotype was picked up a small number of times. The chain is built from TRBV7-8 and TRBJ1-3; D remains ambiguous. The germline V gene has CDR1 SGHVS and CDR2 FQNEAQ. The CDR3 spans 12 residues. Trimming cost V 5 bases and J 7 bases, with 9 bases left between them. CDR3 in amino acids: CASSRPGNTIYF. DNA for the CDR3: TGTGCCAGCAGCCGGCCGGGGAACACCATATATTTT.